This TCR beta chain is drawn from a study of T cell changes during pregnancy in multiple sclerosis. Germline values: CDR1 SGHVS, CDR2 FQNEAQ. The CDR3 is 14 amino acids. Trimming left V 5 bases short and J 5 bases short, with 13 bases between. Method: immunoSEQ multiplex PCR; TCRdb's copy keeps in-frame clones and lacks some. There are roughly 22,000 clones in the sample; 88% occur only once, and around 0.79% lies in the top ten. The source of this sequence is a female donor in good health, enrolled as a control in a pregnancy study. J is TRBJ2-1 and V is TRBV7-8, with a possible D match to TRBD2 (6 bases). The specimen comprised CD4+ T cells from peripheral blood mononuclear cells, sampled in the first trimester of pregnancy. The DNA for the CDR3 is TGTGCCAGCAGCCCCGGGACTGGGAACAATGAGCAGTTCTTC. Its protein product is CASSPGTGNNEQFF.